Listed below are T cell receptor beta chains from one sample, sequenced in a study of blood T cell repertoires in COVID-19. Some clones are missing from TCRdb's copy, which holds only in-frame ones; the method was immunoSEQ multiplex PCR. The data show 300,000 to 450,000 clones, around nine tenths seen once. The specimen sequenced was peripheral blood. These receptors were taken from a human donor in a cohort sampled during active COVID-19. Both conserved end residues are part of each CDR3. A D gene is named only where the DNA matches it firmly. The size entry is marked missing in some rows and otherwise reads once, few, many or a size class.

CDR3aa,CDR3nt,abundance,d_gene,v_gene,j_gene
CASMRTLSGPYNEQFF,TGTGCCAGCATGAGAACCCTTAGCGGACCCTACAATGAGCAGTTCTTC,NA,NA,TRBV27,TRBJ2-1
CASSLVLAGQETQYF,TGTGCCAGCAGCTTAGTTCTTGCGGGACAAGAGACCCAGTACTTC,NA,NA,TRBV7-8,TRBJ2-5
CASSFPNNEQFF,TGTGCCAGCAGTTTTCCAAACAATGAGCAGTTCTTC,NA,NA,TRBV27,TRBJ2-1
CASSQTGLAGGEQYF,TGCGCCAGCAGCCAAACCGGACTAGCGGGGGGCGAGCAGTACTTC,NA,TRBD2,TRBV4-1,TRBJ2-7
CASSAAGGLMNGYTF,TGTGCCAGCAGCGCCGCAGGGGGGTTAATGAATGGCTACACCTTC,once,TRBD1,TRBV2,TRBJ1-2
CATSDSTGSYEQYF,TGTGCCACCAGTGATTCCACAGGCTCCTACGAGCAGTACTTC,NA,NA,TRBV24-1,TRBJ2-7
CAWTEVADSSYEQYF,TGTGCCTGGACTGAGGTAGCGGATAGCTCCTACGAGCAGTACTTC,NA,NA,TRBV30,TRBJ2-7
CASGAAYEQYF,TGTGCCAGCGGGGCAGCCTACGAGCAGTACTTC,NA,TRBD2,TRBV30,TRBJ2-7
CASSPLLDGFGGGELFF,TGTGCCAGCAGTCCACTCCTCGACGGATTCGGGGGCGGGGAGCTGTTTTTT,NA,NA,TRBV6-6,TRBJ2-2
CSVRVMLGTTYEQYF,TGCAGCGTTCGGGTCATGTTAGGGACAACCTACGAGCAGTACTTC,NA,NA,TRBV29-1,TRBJ2-7
CASSLAGAGEPYEQYF,TGTGCCAGCAGCTTAGCCGGAGCGGGGGAGCCCTACGAGCAGTACTTC,NA,TRBD2,TRBV7-2,TRBJ2-7
CASSGREYSNQPQHF,TGTGCCAGTAGTGGCAGGGAATATAGCAATCAGCCCCAGCATTTT,NA,NA,TRBV19,TRBJ1-5
CASSDQGTTDYGYTF,TGTGCCAGCAGTGACCAAGGGACAACTGACTATGGCTACACCTTC,NA,NA,TRBV2,TRBJ1-2
CASSFLAGANVLTF,TGTGCCAGCAGTTTCTTAGCGGGGGCCAACGTCCTGACTTTC,medium-sized,NA,TRBV6-2/TRBV6-3,TRBJ2-6
CAWNGHPNYGYTF,TGTGCCTGGAACGGACATCCTAACTATGGCTACACCTTC,once,NA,TRBV30,TRBJ1-2
CASSPHVSSYEQYF,TGTGCCAGCAGCCCCCACGTTAGCTCCTACGAGCAGTACTTC,few,NA,TRBV11-2,TRBJ2-7
CSVVLQGWGSYEQYF,TGCAGCGTTGTATTACAGGGATGGGGATCCTACGAGCAGTACTTC,NA,NA,TRBV29-1,TRBJ2-7
CASSVRDRGPQETQYF,TGTGCCAGCAGCGTTAGGGACAGGGGACCCCAAGAGACCCAGTACTTC,NA,TRBD1,TRBV9,TRBJ2-5
CASRVGGQGEAFF,TGTGCCAGTAGGGTCGGGGGGCAAGGTGAAGCTTTCTTT,NA,NA,TRBV19,TRBJ1-1
CASSLVAGDEQFF,TGTGCCAGCAGCTTAGTAGCGGGCGATGAGCAGTTCTTC,few,TRBD2,TRBV11-2,TRBJ2-1
CASSLLTSGGANTGELFF,TGCGCCAGCAGCCTCCTGACTAGCGGGGGGGCGAACACCGGGGAGCTGTTTTTT,NA,TRBD2,TRBV5-1,TRBJ2-2
CSVELVAGAEQETQYF,TGCAGCGTTGAGCTTGTGGCAGGGGCGGAACAAGAGACCCAGTACTTC,once,NA,TRBV29-1,TRBJ2-5
CASSLVEGATEAFF,TGTGCCAGCAGTTTAGTAGAGGGGGCAACAGAAGCTTTCTTT,NA,TRBD1,TRBV27,TRBJ1-1
CASSLALAGREFNEQFF,TGCGCCAGCAGCTTGGCCTTAGCGGGAAGGGAGTTTAATGAGCAGTTCTTC,NA,TRBD2,TRBV5-1,TRBJ2-1
CASSRDRAAYEQYF,TGTGCCAGCAGCCGGGACAGGGCAGCCTACGAGCAGTACTTC,NA,TRBD1,TRBV5-5,TRBJ2-7
CASSVSGQNTEAFF,TGTGCCAGCAGCGTATCCGGACAGAACACTGAAGCTTTCTTT,NA,NA,TRBV9,TRBJ1-1
CASSEYRGGNTEAFF,TGTGCCAGCAGTGAATATCGGGGAGGGAACACTGAAGCTTTCTTT,NA,NA,TRBV25-1,TRBJ1-1
CASSLGLASYNEQFF,TGTGCCAGCAGCTTAGGCCTAGCGTCCTACAATGAGCAGTTCTTC,NA,NA,TRBV11-3,TRBJ2-1
CASSPDRGGGYTF,TGTGCCAGCAGCCCCGACCGGGGTGGGGGCTACACCTTC,NA,NA,TRBV7-3,TRBJ1-2
CASTISTSRTSDTQYF,TGTGCCAGCACCATCTCGACTAGCAGAACTTCAGATACGCAGTATTTT,NA,TRBD2,TRBV3-1/TRBV3-2,TRBJ2-3
CASSLGATGELFF,TGTGCCAGCAGCTTGGGGGCCACCGGGGAGCTGTTTTTT,NA,NA,TRBV7-2,TRBJ2-2
CASNTGPVNEKLFF,TGTGCCAGCAATACAGGTCCGGTTAATGAAAAACTGTTTTTT,NA,NA,TRBV7-8,TRBJ1-4
CASSDRQPNEKLFF,TGTGCCAGCAGTGACAGGCAGCCTAATGAAAAACTGTTTTTT,NA,NA,TRBV25-1,TRBJ1-4
CASSVQTSGWVLNVNEQFF,TGTGCCAGCAGCGTCCAGACTAGCGGATGGGTCCTGAACGTAAATGAGCAGTTCTTC,NA,TRBD2,TRBV7-3,TRBJ2-1
CASSQEGTGRNQPQHF,TGCGCCAGCAGCCAAGAAGGGACAGGGCGCAATCAGCCCCAGCATTTT,NA,TRBD1,TRBV4-1,TRBJ1-5
CASSLEQGVDTQYF,TGCGCCAGCAGCTTGGAACAGGGGGTGGATACGCAGTATTTT,NA,TRBD1,TRBV5-1,TRBJ2-3
CASSINRDMNTEAFF,TGTGCCAGTAGTATTAATAGGGACATGAACACTGAAGCTTTCTTT,NA,NA,TRBV19,TRBJ1-1
CASSEVSGGEGYTF,TGTGCCAGCAGTGAAGTTTCAGGGGGCGAGGGCTACACCTTC,NA,TRBD1,TRBV6-1,TRBJ1-2
CASSPRAGWPSRVEYGYTF,TGTGCCAGCAGTCCAAGGGCAGGGTGGCCCTCGAGAGTGGAATATGGCTACACCTTC,once,NA,TRBV6-6,TRBJ1-2
CASTGQGKRSNTGELFF,TGTGCCAGCACCGGACAGGGGAAACGCTCGAACACCGGGGAGCTGTTTTTT,NA,TRBD1,TRBV5-5,TRBJ2-2
CASSLNIGRDTGELFF,TGTGCCAGCAGTTTAAATATAGGGCGGGACACCGGGGAGCTGTTTTTT,few,NA,TRBV27,TRBJ2-2
CASSYRGDMNTEAFF,TGTGCCAGCTCTTACAGGGGTGATATGAACACTGAAGCTTTCTTT,NA,TRBD1,TRBV18,TRBJ1-1
CASSTNRGQETQYF,TGTGCCAGTAGTACCAACAGGGGACAAGAGACCCAGTACTTC,once,TRBD1,TRBV19,TRBJ2-5
CASSHFDRRFEAFF,TGCGCCAGCAGCCACTTCGACAGGCGCTTTGAAGCTTTCTTT,NA,NA,TRBV4-1,TRBJ1-1
CASARGSNQPQHF,TGTGCCTCAGCACGGGGTAGCAATCAGCCCCAGCATTTT,NA,NA,TRBV14,TRBJ1-5
CAISDPTRGETQYF,TGTGCCATCAGTGATCCCACCCGGGGAGAGACCCAGTACTTC,NA,NA,TRBV10-3,TRBJ2-5
CASSFAGTPNTEAFF,TGTGCCAGCAGTTTCGCCGGGACTCCAAACACTGAAGCTTTCTTT,NA,NA,TRBV27,TRBJ1-1
CASNQQGRYEKLFF,TGTGCCAGCAACCAACAGGGGAGATATGAAAAACTGTTTTTT,NA,TRBD1,TRBV2,TRBJ1-4
CASSTGGVSTDTQYF,TGTGCCAGCAGTACAGGGGGCGTTAGCACAGATACGCAGTATTTT,few,TRBD1,TRBV2,TRBJ2-3
CASSQGVNPSTDTQYF,TGTGCCAGCAGCCAGGGAGTAAATCCTAGCACAGATACGCAGTATTTT,NA,NA,TRBV4-2,TRBJ2-3
CASSLDRGNTEAFF,TGTGCCAGCAGCTTGGACAGGGGGAACACTGAAGCTTTCTTT,NA,TRBD1,TRBV5-4,TRBJ1-1
CASRRGYNQPQHF,TGTGCCAGCAGGCGCGGGTACAATCAGCCCCAGCATTTT,NA,NA,TRBV15,TRBJ1-5
CATSPDRNYGYTF,TGTGCCACCAGCCCCGACAGAAACTATGGCTACACCTTC,NA,NA,TRBV15,TRBJ1-2
CASSSTGGNQPQHF,TGTGCCAGCAGTTCAACAGGGGGCAATCAGCCCCAGCATTTT,NA,TRBD1,TRBV6-2/TRBV6-3,TRBJ1-5
CASSLGASGANVLTF,TGTGCCAGCAGCTTAGGGGCTTCTGGGGCCAACGTCCTGACTTTC,NA,NA,TRBV11-1,TRBJ2-6
CASSRGSGEQYF,TGTGCCAGTAGCAGGGGGTCCGGCGAGCAGTACTTC,once,TRBD1,TRBV11-3,TRBJ2-7
CASSQTGRREKLFF,TGCGCCAGCAGCCAGACAGGGAGGAGAGAAAAACTGTTTTTT,NA,TRBD1,TRBV4-1,TRBJ1-4
CASSLTPRGENTEAFF,TGTGCCAGCAGCCTCACGCCCAGGGGCGAGAACACTGAAGCTTTCTTT,NA,NA,TRBV3-1/TRBV3-2,TRBJ1-1